The 2 T cell receptor beta chains listed next were all sequenced from one sample in a study of blood T cell repertoires in COVID-19. Profiled with immunoSEQ multiplex PCR; TCRdb holds only in-frame clones, not every one. The data show about 400,000 clones, with around 89% seen just once and around 4.5% held by the top ten. The sequencing input was peripheral blood. These receptors came from a woman in her twenties or thirties with acute or convalescent COVID-19.

The rearrangement joins TRBV11-3 to TRBJ2-1; 7 nucleotides align to TRBD1. The CDR3 sequence is 15 residues long. V gave up 5 bases and J gave up 3 bases; unmatched junction bases: 7. Germline CDR1 reads SGHNT; CDR2 reads YENEEA. The CDR3 bases are TGTGCCAGCAGCCCCGGGACAGTTGACTACAATGAGCAGTTCTTC. It translates to CASSPGTVDYNEQFF.

This chain uses TRBV5-1 with TRBJ2-1; 8 bases line up with TRBD1. There are 16 residues in the CDR3. From germline, CDR1 is SGHRS and CDR2 YFSETQ. J gave up 6 bases and V 4 bases, and 12 bases lay outside the gene matches. DNA of the CDR3: TGCGCCAGCAGCCTCCGGACAGGGATAAGTAGCAATGAGCAGTTCTTC. Protein sequence: CASSLRTGISSNEQFF.